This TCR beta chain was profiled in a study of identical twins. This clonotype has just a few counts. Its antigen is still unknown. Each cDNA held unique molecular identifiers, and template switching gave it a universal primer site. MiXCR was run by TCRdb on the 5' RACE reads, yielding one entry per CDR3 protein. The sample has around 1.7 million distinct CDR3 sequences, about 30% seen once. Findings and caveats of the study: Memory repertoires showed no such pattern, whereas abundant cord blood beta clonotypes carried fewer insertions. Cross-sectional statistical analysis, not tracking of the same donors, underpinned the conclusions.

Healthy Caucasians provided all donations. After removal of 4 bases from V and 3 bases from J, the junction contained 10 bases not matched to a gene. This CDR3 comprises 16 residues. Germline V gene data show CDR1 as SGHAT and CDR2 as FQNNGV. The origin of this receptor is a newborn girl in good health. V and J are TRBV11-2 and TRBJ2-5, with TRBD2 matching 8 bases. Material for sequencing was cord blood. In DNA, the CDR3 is TGTGCCAGCAGCTGGCCACGCGGGGGGACGAAAGAGACCCAGTACTTC. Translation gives CASSWPRGGTKETQYF.